This T cell receptor beta chain emerged from a study of CXCR3-negative and CXCR3-positive naive CD8 T cells. Notes on the study in general: The study found comparably high diversity in both naive subsets and much lower diversity in memory CD8+ cells. The study found CXCR3 expression partially decreased after cryopreservation and ran most assays on fresh PBMCs. From TRB CDR3 properties, TCR strength was inferred; surface CD5 did not differ between naive subsets.

In regard to this clonotype: Its cognate antigen is unknown.

UMI-labeled 5' RACE TRB cDNA libraries were prepared from the cells. TCRdb re-called the 5' RACE reads, yielding one record per CDR3 amino acid sequence without DNA. This repertoire includes about 81,000 distinct CDR3 sequences. Germline V gives CDR1 SGHAT, CDR2 FQDESV (reference sequence). The CDR3 loop spans 14 amino acids. Sequencing input: naive CXCR3- CD8+ T cells from blood. Subset noted: CD45RO-CCR7+CD27+CD95- naive CD8+ T cells lacking CXCR3 (TNR3-). The sequence derives from a human donor in good health. Some clones in this sample may be carry-over from other donors' samples. The V gene is TRBV11-1, the J gene TRBJ2-7; without DNA, the TCRdb call of TRBD1 cannot be checked. The CDR3 sequence: CASSPPGTPYEQYF.